In this sample, the clone carrying this T cell receptor (beta chain) turned up a few times. Its specificity is not known. These data are taken from a study of vaccination and CD4 T cells after COVID-19. Described treatment: approximately nine-day PBMC culture with coronavirus spike peptide pools or control peptides (ViraFEST assay). Researchers reported culturing approximately 2 million PBMCs per well with about 9.4 IU/ml IL-2 and approximately 9.4 ug/ml peptide pools. The Oncomine TCR Beta short-read assay was applied to DNA of cultured CD4+ T cells. The authors extracted genomic DNA from cultured CD4+ T cells. TCRdb used MiXCR to reprocess the PCR reads, holding one entry per CDR3 protein. The data contain roughly 15,000 distinct CDR3 sequences, under 75% of them seen just once; the ten biggest clones take up 17%. This clonotype originated in a human donor who had recovered from COVID-19. Specimen: CD4+ T cells from blood, cultured in vitro.

CDR3 DNA: TGTGCCAGCAGCTCTATAGACAGATCTGCTTTCTTT. Translation: CASSSIDRSAFF. The chain carries TRBV7-2 and TRBJ1-1, with D perhaps TRBD1 (5 bases). This CDR3 region has 12 residues. V gave up 4 bases and J gave up 11 bases, with 14 bases separating them. Per germline, CDR1 SGHTA and CDR2 FQGNSA.